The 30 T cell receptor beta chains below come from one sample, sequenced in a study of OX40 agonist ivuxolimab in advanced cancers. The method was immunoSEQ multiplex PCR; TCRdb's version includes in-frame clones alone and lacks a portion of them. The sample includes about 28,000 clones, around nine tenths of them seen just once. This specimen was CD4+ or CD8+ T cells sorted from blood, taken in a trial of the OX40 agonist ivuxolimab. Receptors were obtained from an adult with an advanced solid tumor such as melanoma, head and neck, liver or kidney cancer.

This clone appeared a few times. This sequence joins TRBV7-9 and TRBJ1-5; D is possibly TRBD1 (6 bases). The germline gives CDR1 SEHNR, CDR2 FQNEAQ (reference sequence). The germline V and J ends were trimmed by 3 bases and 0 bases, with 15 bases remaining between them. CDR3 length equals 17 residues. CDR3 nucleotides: TGTGCCAGCAGCTTCGGACAGAGCTACGATAGCAATCAGCCCCAGCATTTT. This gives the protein CASSFGQSYDSNQPQHF.

The CDR3 bases are TGTGCCAGCAGCGCCAGTAAGGACAGGGGGAACACCGGGGAGCTGTTTTTT. This gives the protein CASSASKDRGNTGELFF. The chain couples TRBV9 to TRBJ2-2; 9 nucleotides agree with TRBD1. The CDR3 contains 17 residues. Germline-derived CDR1 and CDR2 are SGDLS and YYNGEE. The ends lost 3 bases at V and 1 base at J; junction bases unmatched: 7.

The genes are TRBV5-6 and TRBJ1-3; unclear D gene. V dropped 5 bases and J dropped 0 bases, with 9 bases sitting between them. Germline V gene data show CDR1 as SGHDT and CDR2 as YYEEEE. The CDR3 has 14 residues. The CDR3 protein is CASSKLNSGNTIYF. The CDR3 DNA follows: TGTGCCAGCAGTAAATTAAACTCTGGAAACACCATATATTTT.

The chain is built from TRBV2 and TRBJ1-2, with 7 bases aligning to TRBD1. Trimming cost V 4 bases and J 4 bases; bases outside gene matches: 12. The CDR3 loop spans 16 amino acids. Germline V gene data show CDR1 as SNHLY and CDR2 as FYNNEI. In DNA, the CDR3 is TGTGCCAGCAGTGGGGGGTTAGGGACAGCAATCTATGGCTACACCTTC. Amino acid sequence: CASSGGLGTAIYGYTF. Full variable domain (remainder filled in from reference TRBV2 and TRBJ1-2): EPEVTQTPSHQVTQMGQEVILRCVPISNHLYFYWYRQILGQKVEFLVSFYNNEISEKSEIFDDQFSVERPDGSNFTLKIRSTKLEDSAMYFCASSGGLGTAIYGYTFGSGTRLTVV.

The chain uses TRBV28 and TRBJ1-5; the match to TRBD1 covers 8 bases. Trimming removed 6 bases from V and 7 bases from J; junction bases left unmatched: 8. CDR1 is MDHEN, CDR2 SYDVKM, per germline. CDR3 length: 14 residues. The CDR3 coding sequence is TGTGCCAGCAGACTCCAGGGGGCCGGGCAGCCCCAGCATTTT. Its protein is CASRLQGAGQPQHF.

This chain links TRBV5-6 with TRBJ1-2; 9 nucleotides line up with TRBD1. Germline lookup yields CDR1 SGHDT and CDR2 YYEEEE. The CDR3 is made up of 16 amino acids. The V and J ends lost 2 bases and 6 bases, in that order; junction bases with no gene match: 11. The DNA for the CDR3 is TGTGCCAGCAGCTTTCTGCCGGGACAGGGTATGGATGGCTACACCTTC. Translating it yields CASSFLPGQGMDGYTF. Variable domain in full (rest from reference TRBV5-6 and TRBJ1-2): DAGVTQSPTHLIKTRGQQVTLRCSPKSGHDTVSWYQQALGQGPQFIFQYYEEEERQRGNFPDRFSGHQFPNYSSELNVNALLLGDSALYLCASSFLPGQGMDGYTFGSGTRLTVV.

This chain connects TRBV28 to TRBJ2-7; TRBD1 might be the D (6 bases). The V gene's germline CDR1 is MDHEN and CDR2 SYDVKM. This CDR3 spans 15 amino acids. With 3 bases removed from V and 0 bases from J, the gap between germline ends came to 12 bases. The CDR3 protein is CASSFDRNSSYEQYF. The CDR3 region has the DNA TGTGCCAGCAGTTTCGACAGGAATAGCTCCTACGAGCAGTACTTC.

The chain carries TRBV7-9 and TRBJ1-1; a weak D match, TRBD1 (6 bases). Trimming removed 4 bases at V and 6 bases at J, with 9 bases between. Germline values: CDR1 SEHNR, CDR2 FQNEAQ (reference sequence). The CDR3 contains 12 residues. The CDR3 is CASSSQGSEAFF. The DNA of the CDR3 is TGTGCCAGCAGCTCACAGGGATCTGAAGCTTTCTTT.

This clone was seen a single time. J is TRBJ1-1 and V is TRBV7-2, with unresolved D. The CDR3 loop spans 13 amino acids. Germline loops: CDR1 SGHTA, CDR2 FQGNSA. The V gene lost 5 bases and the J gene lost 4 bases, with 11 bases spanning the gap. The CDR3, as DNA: TGTGCCAGCAGCCTTCAAGGGAGCACTGAAGCTTTCTTT. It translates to CASSLQGSTEAFF.

The chain's CDR3 is CASSSGLANEQFF. Here the CDR3 DNA reads TGCGCCAGCAGCTCTGGACTAGCCAATGAGCAGTTCTTC. This chain links TRBV5-1 with TRBJ2-1, with 8 bases fitting TRBD2. The CDR3 is 13 amino acids. CDR1 is SGHRS and CDR2 is YFSETQ in the germline V gene. V shed 3 bases, J shed 6 bases, and the junction held 2 bases outside the gene matches.

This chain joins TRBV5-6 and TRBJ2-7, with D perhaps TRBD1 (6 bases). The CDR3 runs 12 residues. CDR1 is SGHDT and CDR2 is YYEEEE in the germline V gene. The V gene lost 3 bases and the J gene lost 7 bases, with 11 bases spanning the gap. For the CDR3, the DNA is TGTGCCAGCAGCTCTGGACAGTCAGAGCAGTACTTC. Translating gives CASSSGQSEQYF. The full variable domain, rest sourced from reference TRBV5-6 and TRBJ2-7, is DAGVTQSPTHLIKTRGQQVTLRCSPKSGHDTVSWYQQALGQGPQFIFQYYEEEERQRGNFPDRFSGHQFPNYSSELNVNALLLGDSALYLCASSSGQSEQYFGPGTRLTVT.

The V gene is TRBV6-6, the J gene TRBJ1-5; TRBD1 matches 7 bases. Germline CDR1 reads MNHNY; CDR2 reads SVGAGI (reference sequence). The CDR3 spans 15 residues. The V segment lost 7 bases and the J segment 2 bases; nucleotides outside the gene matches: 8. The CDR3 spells CASTDRALRNQPQHF. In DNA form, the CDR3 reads TGTGCCAGCACCGACAGGGCCCTTCGCAATCAGCCCCAGCATTTT.

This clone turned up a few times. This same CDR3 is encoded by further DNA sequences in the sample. For the CDR3, the DNA is TGTGCCAGTAGTATCGCGGGGACCTACAATGAGCAGTTCTTC. Translating gives CASSIAGTYNEQFF. This chain connects TRBV19 to TRBJ2-1; D may be TRBD2 (6 bases). The CDR3 extends over 14 amino acids. CDR1 is LNHDA and CDR2 is SQIVND in the germline V gene (reference sequence). The V gene lost 3 bases and the J gene lost 2 bases, with 8 bases spanning the gap.

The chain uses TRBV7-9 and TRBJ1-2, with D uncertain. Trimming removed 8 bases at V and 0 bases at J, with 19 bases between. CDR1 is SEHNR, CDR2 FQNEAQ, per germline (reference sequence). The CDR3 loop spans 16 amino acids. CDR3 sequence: CASLPLTSAANYGYTF. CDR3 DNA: TGTGCCAGCCTTCCTTTGACGTCGGCAGCTAACTATGGCTACACCTTC.

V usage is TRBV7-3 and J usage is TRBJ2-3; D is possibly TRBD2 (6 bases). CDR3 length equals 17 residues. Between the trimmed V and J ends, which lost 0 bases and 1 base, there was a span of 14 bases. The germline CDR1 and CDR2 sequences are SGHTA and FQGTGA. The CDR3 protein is CASSLTGSGVGTDTQYF. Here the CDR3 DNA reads TGTGCCAGCAGCTTAACGGGGTCGGGAGTTGGCACAGATACGCAGTATTTT.

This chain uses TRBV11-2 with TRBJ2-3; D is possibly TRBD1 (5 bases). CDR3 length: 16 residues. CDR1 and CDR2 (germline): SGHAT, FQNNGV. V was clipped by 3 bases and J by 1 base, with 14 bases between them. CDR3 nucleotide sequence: TGTGCCAGCAGCTTGTCCTTCGACAGCCGCACAGATACGCAGTATTTT. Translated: CASSLSFDSRTDTQYF.

Written as DNA, the CDR3 is TGTGCCAGTAGTATAGCAGGGATCTCCTACGAGCAGTACTTC. This sequence encodes CASSIAGISYEQYF. The V and J genes are TRBV19 and TRBJ2-7; perhaps TRBD1 as D (5 bases). With 1 base removed from V and 0 bases from J, the gap between germline ends came to 7 bases. The CDR3 is made up of 14 amino acids. CDR1 and CDR2 from the germline V gene are LNHDA and SQIVND (reference sequence).

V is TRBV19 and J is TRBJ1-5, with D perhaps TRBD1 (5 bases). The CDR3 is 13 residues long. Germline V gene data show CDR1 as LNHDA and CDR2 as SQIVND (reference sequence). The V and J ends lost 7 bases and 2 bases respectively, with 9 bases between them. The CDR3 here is CASKVGGNQPQHF. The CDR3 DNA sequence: TGTGCCAGTAAAGTAGGGGGCAATCAGCCCCAGCATTTT.

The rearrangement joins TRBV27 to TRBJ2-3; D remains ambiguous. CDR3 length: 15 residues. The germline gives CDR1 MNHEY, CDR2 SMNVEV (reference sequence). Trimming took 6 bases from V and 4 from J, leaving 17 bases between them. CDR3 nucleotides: TGTGCCAGCAGGCTCGACGGGTGGATCGCAGATACGCAGTATTTT. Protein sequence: CASRLDGWIADTQYF.

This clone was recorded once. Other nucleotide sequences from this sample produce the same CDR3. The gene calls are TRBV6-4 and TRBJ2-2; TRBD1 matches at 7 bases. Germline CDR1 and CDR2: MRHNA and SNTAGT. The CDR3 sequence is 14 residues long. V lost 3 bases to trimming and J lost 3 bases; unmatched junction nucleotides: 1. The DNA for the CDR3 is TGTGCCAGCAGTGAGCAGGGGGACACCGGGGAGCTGTTTTTT. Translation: CASSEQGDTGELFF.

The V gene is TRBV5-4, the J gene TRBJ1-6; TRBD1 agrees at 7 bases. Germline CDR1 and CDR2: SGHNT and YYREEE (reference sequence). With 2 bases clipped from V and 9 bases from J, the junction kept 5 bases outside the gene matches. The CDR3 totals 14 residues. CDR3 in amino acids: CASSFQGGSSPLHF. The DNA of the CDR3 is TGTGCCAGCAGCTTTCAAGGGGGCAGTTCACCCCTCCACTTT. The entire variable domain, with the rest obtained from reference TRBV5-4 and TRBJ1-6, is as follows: ETGVTQSPTHLIKTRGQQVTLRCSSQSGHNTVSWYQQALGQGPQFIFQYYREEENGRGNFPPRFSGLQFPNYSSELNVNALELDDSALYLCASSFQGGSSPLHFGNGTRLTVT.

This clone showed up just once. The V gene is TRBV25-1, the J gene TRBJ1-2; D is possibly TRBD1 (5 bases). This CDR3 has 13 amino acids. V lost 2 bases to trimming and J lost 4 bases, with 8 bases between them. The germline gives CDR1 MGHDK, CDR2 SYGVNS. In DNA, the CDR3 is TGTGCCAGCAGTGAACCCGGGGCCTATGGCTACACCTTC. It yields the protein CASSEPGAYGYTF.

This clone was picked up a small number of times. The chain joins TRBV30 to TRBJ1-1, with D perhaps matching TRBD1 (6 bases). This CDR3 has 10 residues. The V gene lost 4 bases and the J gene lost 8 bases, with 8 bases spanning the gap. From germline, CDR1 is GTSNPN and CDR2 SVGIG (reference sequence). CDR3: CAWNREEAFF. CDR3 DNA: TGTGCCTGGAACAGGGAAGAAGCTTTCTTT.

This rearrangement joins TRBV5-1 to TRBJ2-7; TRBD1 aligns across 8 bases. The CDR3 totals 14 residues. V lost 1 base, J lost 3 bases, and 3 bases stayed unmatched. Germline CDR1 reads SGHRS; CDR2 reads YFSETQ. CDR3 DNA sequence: TGCGCCAGCAGCTTGTGGACAGGGAGCTACGAGCAGTACTTC. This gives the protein CASSLWTGSYEQYF.

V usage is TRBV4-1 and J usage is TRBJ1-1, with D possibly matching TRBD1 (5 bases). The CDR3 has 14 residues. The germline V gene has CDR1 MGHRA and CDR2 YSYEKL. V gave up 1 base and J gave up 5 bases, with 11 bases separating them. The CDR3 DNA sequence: TGCGCCAGCAGCCAAGCCAGGGTGAGGACTGAAGCTTTCTTT. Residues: CASSQARVRTEAFF.

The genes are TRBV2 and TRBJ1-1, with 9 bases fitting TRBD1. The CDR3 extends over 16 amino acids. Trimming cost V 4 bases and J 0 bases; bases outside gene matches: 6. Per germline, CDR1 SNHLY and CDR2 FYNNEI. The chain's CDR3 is CASSGDRGTLNTEAFF. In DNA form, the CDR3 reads TGTGCCAGCAGTGGAGACAGGGGGACACTGAACACTGAAGCTTTCTTT.

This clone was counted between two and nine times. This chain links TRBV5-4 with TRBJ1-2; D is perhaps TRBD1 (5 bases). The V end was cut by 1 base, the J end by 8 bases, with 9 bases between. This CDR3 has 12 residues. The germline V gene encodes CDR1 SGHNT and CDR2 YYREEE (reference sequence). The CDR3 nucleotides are TGTGCCAGCAGCTTGCTGGGGGGGGGCTACACCTTC. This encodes CASSLLGGGYTF.

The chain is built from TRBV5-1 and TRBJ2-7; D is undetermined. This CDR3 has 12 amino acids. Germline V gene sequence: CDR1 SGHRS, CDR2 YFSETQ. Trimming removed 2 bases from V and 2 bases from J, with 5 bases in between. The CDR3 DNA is TGCGCCAGCAGCTTCGGCCCCTACGAGCAGTACTTC. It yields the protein CASSFGPYEQYF.

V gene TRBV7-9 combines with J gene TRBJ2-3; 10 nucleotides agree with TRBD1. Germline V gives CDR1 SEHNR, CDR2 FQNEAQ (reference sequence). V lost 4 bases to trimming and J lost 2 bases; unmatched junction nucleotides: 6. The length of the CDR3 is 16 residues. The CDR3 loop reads CASSYPGTGDTDTQYF. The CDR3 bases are TGTGCCAGCAGCTACCCGGGGACAGGGGACACAGATACGCAGTATTTT. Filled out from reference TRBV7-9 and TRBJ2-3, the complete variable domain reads DTGVSQNPRHKITKRGQNVTFRCDPISEHNRLYWYRQTLGQGPEFLTYFQNEAQLEKSRLLSDRFSAERPKGSFSTLEIQRTEQGDSAMYLCASSYPGTGDTDTQYFGPGTRLTVL.

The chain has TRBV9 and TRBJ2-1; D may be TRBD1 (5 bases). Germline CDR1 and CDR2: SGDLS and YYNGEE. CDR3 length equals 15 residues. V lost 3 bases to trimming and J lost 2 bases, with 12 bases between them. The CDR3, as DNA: TGTGCCAGCAGCGCGGCAGGGTCCACCTACAATGAGCAGTTCTTC. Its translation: CASSAAGSTYNEQFF.